The 5 T cell receptor beta chains reported below all come from one sample, sequenced in a study of T cell repertoires in aging, cancer and after chemotherapy (dated by TCRdb to the late 2010s). Instead of sorted cells or RNA, genomic DNA extracted from peripheral blood served as the source for amplifying TCR beta rearrangements. TCRdb records Illumina MiSeq as the sequencer. Using a mixed TRB-A/B primer pool, multiplex touch-down PCR amplified rearranged TRB sequences covering the V, D and J segments. TCRdb trimmed public reads at Q25 via fastp, called clones via MiXCR and kept in-frame beta chains. A single entry per CDR3 protein holds the most common genes and DNA from its merged rows. This sample lists around 12,000 distinct CDR3 sequences; around 25% were detected once. The ten largest clones add up to under 2% of the sample. Sequences were obtained from blood. The receptor set was obtained from a human donor in good health.

By sample share, this clonotype is medium-sized. The rearrangement links TRBV7-9 to TRBJ1-3; maybe TRBD1 (5 bases). The CDR3 consists of 13 residues. Trimming shortened V by 6 bases and J by 3 bases, and 9 bases separated the two germline ends. CDR1 is SEHNR and CDR2 is FQNEAQ in the germline V gene (reference sequence). As DNA, the CDR3 is TGTGCCAGCAGGGGGACTGTTGGAAACACCATATATTTT. It encodes CASRGTVGNTIYF.

Within the sample, this clonotype is medium-sized. The V gene is TRBV6-5, the J gene TRBJ2-2; 7 bases are shared with TRBD1. This CDR3 comprises 15 residues. J gave up 3 bases and V 5 bases, and 6 bases lay outside the gene matches. Per germline, CDR1 MNHEY and CDR2 SVGAGI. The CDR3 here is CASSLTGLDTGELFF. The DNA for the CDR3 is TGTGCCAGCAGTCTGACAGGGTTGGACACCGGGGAGCTGTTTTTT.

The V gene is TRBV20-1, the J gene TRBJ1-1; TRBD1 agrees at 9 bases. In germline, CDR1 is DFQATT, CDR2 SNEGSKA (reference sequence). CDR3 size: 14 residues. The trim removed 1 base at V and 7 bases at J, leaving 7 bases unmatched. The DNA of the CDR3 is TGCAGTGCTAGAGTAGACAGGGGGTATAATGAAGCTTTCTTT. It encodes CSARVDRGYNEAFF.

The genes are TRBV20-1 and TRBJ2-7, with D perhaps matching TRBD1 (5 bases). The CDR3 extends over 15 amino acids. Germline V gene sequence: CDR1 DFQATT, CDR2 SNEGSKA (reference sequence). Trimming pared 6 bases from V and 1 base from J, leaving 19 bases between. CDR3 sequence: CSATPRAPPSYEQYF. The CDR3 nucleotides read TGCAGTGCAACCCCCAGGGCCCCCCCATCCTACGAGCAGTACTTC.

The J gene is TRBJ1-2, the V gene TRBV19; TRBD1 aligns across 9 bases. The CDR3 consists of 15 residues. V lost 9 bases to trimming and J lost 0 bases; unmatched junction nucleotides: 8. Germline V gene data show CDR1 as LNHDA and CDR2 as SQIVND (reference sequence). CDR3 sequence reads: CASSPGQGANYGYTF. In DNA form, the CDR3 reads TGTGCCAGCTCCCCGGGACAGGGCGCTAACTATGGCTACACCTTC.